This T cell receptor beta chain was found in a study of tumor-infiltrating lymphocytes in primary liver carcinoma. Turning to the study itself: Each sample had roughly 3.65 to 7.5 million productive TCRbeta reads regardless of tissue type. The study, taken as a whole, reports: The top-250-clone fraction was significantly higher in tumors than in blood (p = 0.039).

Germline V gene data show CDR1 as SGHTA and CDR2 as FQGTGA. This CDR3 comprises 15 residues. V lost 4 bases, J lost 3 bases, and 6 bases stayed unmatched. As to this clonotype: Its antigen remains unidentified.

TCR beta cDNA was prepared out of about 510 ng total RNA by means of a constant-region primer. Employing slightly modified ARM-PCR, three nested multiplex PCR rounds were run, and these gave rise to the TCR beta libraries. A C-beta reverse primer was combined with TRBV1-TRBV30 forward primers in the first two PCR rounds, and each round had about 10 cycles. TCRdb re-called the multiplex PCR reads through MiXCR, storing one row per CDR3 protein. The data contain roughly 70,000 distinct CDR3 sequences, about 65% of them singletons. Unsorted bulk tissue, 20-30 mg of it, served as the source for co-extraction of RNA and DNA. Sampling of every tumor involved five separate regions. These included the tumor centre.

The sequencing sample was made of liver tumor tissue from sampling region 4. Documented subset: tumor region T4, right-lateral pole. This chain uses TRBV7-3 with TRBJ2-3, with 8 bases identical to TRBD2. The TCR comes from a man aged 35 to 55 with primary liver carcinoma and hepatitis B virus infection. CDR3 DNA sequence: TGTGCCAGCAGCTCGGGAATAGCGGGAACAGATACGCAGTATTTT. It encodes CASSSGIAGTDTQYF.